This is a list of T cell receptor beta chains from one sample in a study of OX40 agonist ivuxolimab in advanced cancers. Data came from immunoSEQ multiplex PCR; TCRdb stores just in-frame clones and leaves some out. The repertoire holds some 72,000 clones, roughly nine tenths seen once, with about 2.8% in the top ten. This sample comprised CD4+ or CD8+ T cells sorted from blood, obtained in a trial of the OX40 agonist ivuxolimab. The receptors were sampled from an adult with an advanced solid tumor such as melanoma, head and neck, liver or kidney cancer. Both conserved end residues are part of each CDR3. The order of the fields is J gene, D gene, V gene, clone size, CDR3 DNA, CDR3 protein. A D gene is named only where the DNA matches it firmly. Clone size is not always given. Where it is, it says once, few, many or a class for expanded clones.

TRBJ2-1	TRBD2	TRBV28	.	TGTGCCAGCAGTCCCTCTAGCGGGAGTAGGTACAATGAGCAGTTCTTC	CASSPSSGSRYNEQFF
TRBJ2-7	.	TRBV12-5	.	TGTGCTAGTGGTTTGGTACTAGGACGAAGCTCCTACGAGCAGTACTTC	CASGLVLGRSSYEQYF
TRBJ2-1	.	TRBV11-3	.	TGTGCCAGCAGCTTAAAGGGTCGAAATGAGCAGTTCTTC	CASSLKGRNEQFF
TRBJ1-1	TRBD1	TRBV4-2	.	TGTGCCAGCAGCCAATTTCCCGGACAGGGCGGGCTTTACACTGAAGCTTTCTTT	CASSQFPGQGGLYTEAFF
TRBJ2-7	TRBD2	TRBV6-1	.	TGTGCCAGCAGTGATTACCCCTTTGGCGGGAGTGGCTACGAGCAGTACTTC	CASSDYPFGGSGYEQYF
TRBJ2-1	TRBD2	TRBV28	few	TGTGCCAGCAGTTTATGGTCGGGCCGGGAGGGGGGTGAGCAGTTCTTC	CASSLWSGREGGEQFF
TRBJ1-1	TRBD1	TRBV15	.	TGTGCCACCAGCTGGGACAGCAACACTGAAGCTTTCTTT	CATSWDSNTEAFF
TRBJ1-2	TRBD1	TRBV16	.	TGTGCCAGCAGCCCCTCGGCCGGGACAGGGAATTACTATGGCTACACCTTC	CASSPSAGTGNYYGYTF
TRBJ2-3	TRBD1	TRBV7-9	.	TGTGCCAGCAGCACGACAGGGAACCCAGATACGCAGTATTTT	CASSTTGNPDTQYF
TRBJ2-3	.	TRBV2	.	TGTGCCAGCAGTTTGGACAAGACCACTAGCACAGATACGCAGTATTTT	CASSLDKTTSTDTQYF
TRBJ1-1	TRBD1	TRBV5-4	once	TGTGCCAGCAGCTCTAAACAGGGGGCGAATGAAGCTTTCTTT	CASSSKQGANEAFF
TRBJ2-1	.	TRBV9	.	TGTGCCAGCAGCGTAGATGAGGGCTCCTACAATGAGCAGTTCTTC	CASSVDEGSYNEQFF
TRBJ2-2	.	TRBV5-4	.	TGTGCCAGCAGCCCGGCGGAGAGGGACACCGGGGAGCTGTTTTTT	CASSPAERDTGELFF
TRBJ2-5	TRBD1	TRBV30	.	TGTGCCTGGAGGAGACAGGGACAAGAGACCCAGTACTTC	CAWRRQGQETQYF
TRBJ2-7	.	TRBV6-1	.	TGTGCCAGCAGTGAAGGTCTGACCAGGGAGCAGTACTTC	CASSEGLTREQYF
TRBJ1-4	TRBD1	TRBV7-9	.	TGTGCCAGCAGCTTGGACAGGGGTGGGGAAAAACTGTTTTTT	CASSLDRGGEKLFF
TRBJ2-3	.	TRBV19	.	TGTGCCAGTAGTATAGGAAGCACAGATACGCAGTATTTT	CASSIGSTDTQYF
TRBJ1-2	TRBD1	TRBV19	.	TGTGCCAGTAGTATCCCAGGGGGGCCTAACTATGGCTACACCTTC	CASSIPGGPNYGYTF
TRBJ2-2	.	TRBV7-2	.	TGTGCCAGCAGCTCCGCCGGGACCTACACCGGGGAGCTGTTTTTT	CASSSAGTYTGELFF
TRBJ1-2	.	TRBV7-9	.	TGTGCCAGCAGCTTAGACGACAGATTCTATGGCTACACCTTC	CASSLDDRFYGYTF
TRBJ1-1	TRBD1	TRBV5-1	once	TGCGCCAGCAGCTGGCAGGGGGCGGGCACTGAAGCTTTCTTT	CASSWQGAGTEAFF
TRBJ1-1	TRBD1	TRBV7-9	.	TGTGCCAGCACCAATGGGGGGAAGGGGGCTCGAGCTTTCTTT	CASTNGGKGARAFF
TRBJ1-2	.	TRBV5-1	once	TGCGCCAGCAGCTTGTCCGCACAGCTCAACAATGGCTACACCTTC	CASSLSAQLNNGYTF
TRBJ1-4	.	TRBV7-9	.	TGTGCCAGCAGCTTGAGCCAGGGAAATGAAAAACTGTTTTTT	CASSLSQGNEKLFF
TRBJ2-5	.	TRBV7-8	.	TGTGCCAGCAGCTTAGTCGGGGGAGGGGGAGGAGAGACCCAGTACTTC	CASSLVGGGGGETQYF
TRBJ2-7	TRBD2	TRBV10-3	.	TGTGCCATCAGTGAGACTACTGGACGGGGTGGCGGGAGGGGCGAGCAGTACTTC	CAISETTGRGGGRGEQYF
TRBJ1-4	TRBD1	TRBV2	.	TGTGCCAGCACGGGCAGGGGGAACAATGAAAAACTGTTTTTT	CASTGRGNNEKLFF
TRBJ1-1	.	TRBV7-9	.	TGTGCCAGCAGACTACGGGATTGGGGGCCGAACACTGAAGCTTTCTTT	CASRLRDWGPNTEAFF
TRBJ1-3	.	TRBV6-1	.	TGTGCCAGCAGTGGCACCGCAACAGGGAGCTCTGGAAACACCATATATTTT	CASSGTATGSSGNTIYF
TRBJ1-1	.	TRBV18	.	TGTGCCAGCTCACAGTTAGCCCGGGGAACTGAAGCTTTCTTT	CASSQLARGTEAFF
TRBJ2-3	TRBD2	TRBV28	.	TGTGCCAGCAGTCCACGACTAGCGGGAAGCACAGATACGCAGTATTTT	CASSPRLAGSTDTQYF
TRBJ1-3	.	TRBV19	.	TGTGCCACCTCGGGCCCAGGCCTGGACTCTGGAAACACCATATATTTT	CATSGPGLDSGNTIYF
TRBJ1-5	TRBD1	TRBV29-1	.	TGCAGCGTTGCCGTTGGGACAGGCAATCAGCCCCAGCATTTT	CSVAVGTGNQPQHF
TRBJ2-7	.	TRBV5-1	.	TGCGCCAGCAGCTTGGTACCGGATTCCTACGAGCAGTACTTC	CASSLVPDSYEQYF
TRBJ2-2	.	TRBV21-1	.	TGTGCCAGCAGGGGAGTTGTCTACACAGGCTTGACCGGGGAGCTGTTTTTT	CASRGVVYTGLTGELFF
TRBJ1-2	.	TRBV28	.	TGTGCCAGCAGTTTGATGGACGGGGCTATGGGCTACACCTTC	CASSLMDGAMGYTF